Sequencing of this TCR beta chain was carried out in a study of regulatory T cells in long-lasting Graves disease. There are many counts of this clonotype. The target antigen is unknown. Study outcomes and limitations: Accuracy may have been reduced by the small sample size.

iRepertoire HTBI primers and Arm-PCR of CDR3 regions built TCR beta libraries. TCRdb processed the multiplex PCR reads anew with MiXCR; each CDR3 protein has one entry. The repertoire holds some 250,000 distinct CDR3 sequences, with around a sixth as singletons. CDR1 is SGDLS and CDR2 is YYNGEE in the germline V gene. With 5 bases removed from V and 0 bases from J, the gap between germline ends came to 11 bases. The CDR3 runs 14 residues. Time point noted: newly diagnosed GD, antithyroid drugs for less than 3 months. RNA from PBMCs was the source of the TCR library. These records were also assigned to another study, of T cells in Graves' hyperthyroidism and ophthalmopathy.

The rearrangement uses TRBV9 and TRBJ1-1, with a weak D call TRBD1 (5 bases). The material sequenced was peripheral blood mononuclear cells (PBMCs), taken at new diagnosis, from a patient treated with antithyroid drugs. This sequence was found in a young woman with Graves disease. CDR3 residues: CASRGEGLNTEAFF. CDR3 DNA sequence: TGTGCCAGCAGAGGGGAGGGGTTGAACACTGAAGCTTTCTTT.